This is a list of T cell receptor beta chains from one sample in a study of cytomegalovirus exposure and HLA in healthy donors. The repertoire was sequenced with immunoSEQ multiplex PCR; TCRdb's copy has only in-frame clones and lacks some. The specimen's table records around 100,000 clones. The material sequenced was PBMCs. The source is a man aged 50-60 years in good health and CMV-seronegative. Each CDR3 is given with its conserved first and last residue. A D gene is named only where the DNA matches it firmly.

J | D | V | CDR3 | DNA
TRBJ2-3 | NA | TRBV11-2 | CASSLEVQRVDTQYF | TGTGCCAGCAGCTTAGAGGTCCAGCGTGTAGATACGCAGTATTTT
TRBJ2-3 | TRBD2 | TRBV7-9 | CASSPGGPSTDTQYF | TGTGCCAGCAGCCCGGGGGGGCCGAGCACAGATACGCAGTATTTT
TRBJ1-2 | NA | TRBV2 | CASSEEFSYGYTF | TGTGCCAGCAGTGAAGAGTTCAGCTATGGCTACACCTTC
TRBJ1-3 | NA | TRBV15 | CATSRDYGRLNSGNTIYF | TGTGCCACCAGCAGAGATTACGGCCGACTTAACTCTGGAAACACCATATATTTT
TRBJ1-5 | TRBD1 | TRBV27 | CASSLLGTGSDQPQHF | TGTGCCAGCAGCCTCCTGGGGACAGGGAGTGATCAGCCCCAGCATTTT
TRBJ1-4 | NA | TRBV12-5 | CASGFQEKLFF | TGTGCTAGTGGTTTCCAGGAAAAACTGTTTTTT
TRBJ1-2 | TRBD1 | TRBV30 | CAWRGTGSNYGYTF | TGTGCCTGGAGAGGGACAGGGAGTAACTATGGCTACACCTTC
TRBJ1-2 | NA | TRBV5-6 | CASSLQGNYGYTF | TGTGCCAGCAGCTTGCAGGGGAACTATGGCTACACCTTC
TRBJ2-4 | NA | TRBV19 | CASRQGRGDIQYF | TGTGCCAGTAGGCAGGGGCGAGGGGACATTCAGTACTTC
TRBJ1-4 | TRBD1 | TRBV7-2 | CASSPGQGEGGKLFF | TGTGCCAGCAGCCCTGGACAGGGCGAGGGGGGAAAACTGTTTTTT
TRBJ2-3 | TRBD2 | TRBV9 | CASSERTSGVTDTQYF | TGTGCCAGCAGCGAGCGGACTAGCGGGGTCACAGATACGCAGTATTTT
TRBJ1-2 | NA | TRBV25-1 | CASSGAGQHYGYTF | TGTGCCAGCAGTGGCGCCGGACAGCACTATGGCTACACCTTC
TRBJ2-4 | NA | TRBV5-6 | CASSLFGQSLAKNIQYF | TGTGCCAGCAGCCTCTTTGGACAGAGCCTAGCCAAAAACATTCAGTACTTC
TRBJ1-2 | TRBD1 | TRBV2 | CASSEERAGGLRGYTF | TGTGCCAGCAGTGAAGAGCGGGCAGGGGGTTTGCGAGGCTACACCTTC
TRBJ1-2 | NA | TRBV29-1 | CSVEDPTPVDTSLYGYTF | TGCAGCGTTGAAGATCCAACCCCGGTGGACACCAGTTTGTATGGCTACACCTTC
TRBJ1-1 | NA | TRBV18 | CASSPGTGPNTEAFF | TGTGCCAGCTCACCCGGTACAGGTCCGAACACTGAAGCTTTCTTT
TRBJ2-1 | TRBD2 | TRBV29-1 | CSVEAPASGVVYNEQFF | TGCAGCGTTGAAGCTCCCGCGAGCGGGGTGGTCTACAATGAGCAGTTCTTC
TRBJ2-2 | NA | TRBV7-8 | CASSRRTALANTGELFF | TGTGCCAGCAGCCGTCGGACAGCCCTGGCGAACACCGGGGAGCTGTTTTTT
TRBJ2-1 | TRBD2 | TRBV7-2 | CASRSSGRASNEQFF | TGTGCCAGCAGGTCTAGCGGGAGGGCCTCGAATGAGCAGTTCTTC
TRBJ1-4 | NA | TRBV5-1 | CASSSGPTEEKLFF | TGCGCCAGCAGCTCCGGCCCTACGGAGGAAAAACTGTTTTTT
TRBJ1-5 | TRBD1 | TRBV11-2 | CASSLGTGGREPQHF | TGTGCCAGCAGCTTAGGGACAGGGGGGAGGGAGCCCCAGCATTTT
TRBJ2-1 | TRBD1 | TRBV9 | CASSVGQGPYNEQFF | TGTGCCAGCAGCGTAGGACAGGGACCCTACAATGAGCAGTTCTTC
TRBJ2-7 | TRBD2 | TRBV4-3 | CASSQVGQGGKQYF | TGCGCCAGCAGCCAAGTGGGGCAGGGAGGGAAGCAGTACTTC
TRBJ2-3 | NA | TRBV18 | CASSPAGPGTDTQYF | TGTGCCAGCTCACCCGCGGGACCCGGCACAGATACGCAGTATTTT
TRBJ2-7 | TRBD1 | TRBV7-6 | CASSPRDRGLRDEQYF | TGTGCCAGCAGCCCCAGGGACAGGGGGTTACGGGACGAGCAGTACTTC
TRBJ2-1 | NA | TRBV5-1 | CASSLDRDTYNEQFF | TGCGCCAGCAGCTTGGACAGGGATACCTACAATGAGCAGTTCTTC
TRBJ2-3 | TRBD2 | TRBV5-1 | CASSLGLAGGLGTDTQYF | TGCGCCAGCAGCCTAGGACTAGCGGGGGGGCTGGGCACAGATACGCAGTATTTT
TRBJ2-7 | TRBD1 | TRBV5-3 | CARNTRDRVNEQYF | TGTGCCAGAAACACAAGGGACAGGGTCAACGAGCAGTACTTC
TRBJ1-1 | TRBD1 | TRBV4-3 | CASSQFSRGRSEAFF | TGCGCCAGCAGCCAATTTTCCAGGGGGCGATCTGAAGCTTTCTTT
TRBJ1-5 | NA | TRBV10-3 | CAISPDRSNQPQHF | TGTGCCATCAGTCCGGACAGATCTAATCAGCCCCAGCATTTT
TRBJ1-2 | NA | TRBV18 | CASSPLVNLEGYTF | TGTGCCAGCTCACCTTTGGTCAACCTAGAAGGCTACACCTTC